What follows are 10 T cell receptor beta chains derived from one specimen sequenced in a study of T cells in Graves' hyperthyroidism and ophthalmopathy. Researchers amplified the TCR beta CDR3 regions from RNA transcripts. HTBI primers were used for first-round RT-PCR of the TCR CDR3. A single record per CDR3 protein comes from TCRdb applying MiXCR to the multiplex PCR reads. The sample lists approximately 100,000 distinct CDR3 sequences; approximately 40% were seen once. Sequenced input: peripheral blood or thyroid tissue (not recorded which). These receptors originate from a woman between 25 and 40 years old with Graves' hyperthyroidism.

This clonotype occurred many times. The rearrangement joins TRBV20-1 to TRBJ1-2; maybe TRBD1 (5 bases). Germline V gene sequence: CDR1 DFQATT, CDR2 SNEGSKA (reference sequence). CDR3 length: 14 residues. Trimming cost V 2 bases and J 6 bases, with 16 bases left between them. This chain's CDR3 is CSARSRQGIHGYTF. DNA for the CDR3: TGCAGTGCTAGAAGCCGCCAGGGCATACATGGCTACACCTTC.

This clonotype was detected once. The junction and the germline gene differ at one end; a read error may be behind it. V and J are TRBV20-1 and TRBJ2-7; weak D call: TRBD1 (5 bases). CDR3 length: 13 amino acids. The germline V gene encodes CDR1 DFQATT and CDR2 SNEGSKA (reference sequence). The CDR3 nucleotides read TGCAGTGCTAGAGATGTCAGGGTCGCAGTGCGGTACTTT. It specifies CSARDVRVAVRYF.

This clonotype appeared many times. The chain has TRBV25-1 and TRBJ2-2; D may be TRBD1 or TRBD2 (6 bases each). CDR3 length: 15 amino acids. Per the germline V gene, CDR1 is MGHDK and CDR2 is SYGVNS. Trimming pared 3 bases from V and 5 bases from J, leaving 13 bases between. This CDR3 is CASSEGAGPTGELFF. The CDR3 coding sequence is TGTGCCAGCAGTGAGGGGGCGGGACCGACCGGGGAGCTGTTTTTT.

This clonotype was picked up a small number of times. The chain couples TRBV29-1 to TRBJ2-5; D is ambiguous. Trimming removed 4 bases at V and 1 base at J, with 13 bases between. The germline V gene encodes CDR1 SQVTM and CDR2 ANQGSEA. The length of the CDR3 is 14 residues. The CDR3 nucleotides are TGCAGCGTTGCGCAAAGTTTCTCCCAAGAGACCCAGTACTTC. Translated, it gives CSVAQSFSQETQYF.

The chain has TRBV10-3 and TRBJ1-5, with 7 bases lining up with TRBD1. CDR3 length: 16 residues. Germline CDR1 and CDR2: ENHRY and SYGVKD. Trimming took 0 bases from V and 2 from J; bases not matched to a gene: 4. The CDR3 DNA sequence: TGTGCCATCAGTGAGTCCAGGGGGAATGGCAATCAGCCCCAGCATTTT. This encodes CAISESRGNGNQPQHF.

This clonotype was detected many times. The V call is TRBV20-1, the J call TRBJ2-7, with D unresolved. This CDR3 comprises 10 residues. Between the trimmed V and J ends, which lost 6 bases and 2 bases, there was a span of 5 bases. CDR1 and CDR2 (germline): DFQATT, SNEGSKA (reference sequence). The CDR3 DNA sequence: TGCAGTGCCGCCACCTACGAGCAGTACTTC. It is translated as CSAATYEQYF.

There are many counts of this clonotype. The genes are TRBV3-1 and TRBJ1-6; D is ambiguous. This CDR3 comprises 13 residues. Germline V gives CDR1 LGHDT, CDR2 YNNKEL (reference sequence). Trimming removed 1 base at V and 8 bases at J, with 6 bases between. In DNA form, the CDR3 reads TGTGCCAGCAGCCAAGTAAAGGATTCACCCCTCCACTTT. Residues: CASSQVKDSPLHF.

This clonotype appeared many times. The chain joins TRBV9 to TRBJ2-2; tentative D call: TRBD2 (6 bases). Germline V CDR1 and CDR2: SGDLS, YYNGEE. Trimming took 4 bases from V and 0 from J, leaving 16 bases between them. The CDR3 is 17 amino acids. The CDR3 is CASSPGGMTPNTGELFF. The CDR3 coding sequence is TGTGCCAGCAGCCCCGGGGGAATGACTCCGAACACCGGGGAGCTGTTTTTT.

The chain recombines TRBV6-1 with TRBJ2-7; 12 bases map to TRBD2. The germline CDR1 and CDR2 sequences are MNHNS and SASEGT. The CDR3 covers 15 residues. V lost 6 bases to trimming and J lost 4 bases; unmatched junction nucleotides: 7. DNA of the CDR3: TGTGCCAGCAGACGACTAGCGGGAGATGGATACGAGCAGTACTTC. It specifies CASRRLAGDGYEQYF.

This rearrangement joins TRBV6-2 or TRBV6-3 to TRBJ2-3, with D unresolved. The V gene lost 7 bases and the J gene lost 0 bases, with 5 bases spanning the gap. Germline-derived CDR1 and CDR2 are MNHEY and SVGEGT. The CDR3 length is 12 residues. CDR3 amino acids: CASTRSTDTQYF. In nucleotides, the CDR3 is TGTGCCAGCACTAGAAGCACAGATACGCAGTATTTT.